A selection of T cell receptor beta chains follows, all from one sample in a study of shared clonotypes between healthy human individuals. Libraries were prepared by immunoSEQ multiplex PCR; TCRdb keeps only in-frame clonotypes and omits some of them. The sample has just over 2,000,000 clones, 85% to 95% seen once. Specimen: naive CD4+ T cells sorted from blood. The origin of the receptors is a man aged 18 to 35 in good health. Each CDR3 is given with its conserved first and last residue. The order of the fields is V gene, D gene, clone size, J gene, CDR3 DNA, CDR3 protein. D genes are given only for firm matches. Expanded clones get a size class; other rows say once, few or many, or leave the size out.

V gene: TRBV10-3
D gene: NA
clone size: few
J gene: TRBJ2-7
CDR3 DNA: TGTGCCATCAGTGAAATTGGGGTCACCTACGAGCAGTACTTC
CDR3 protein: CAISEIGVTYEQYF

V gene: TRBV10-3
D gene: NA
clone size: NA
J gene: TRBJ1-4
CDR3 DNA: TGTGCCATCAGTGAGTTGACCGGAAGTGAAAAACTGTTTTTT
CDR3 protein: CAISELTGSEKLFF

V gene: TRBV4-1
D gene: TRBD1
clone size: NA
J gene: TRBJ2-7
CDR3 DNA: TGCGCCAGCAGCCGCGGGACAGGGGCATTAGGCGAGCAGTACTTC
CDR3 protein: CASSRGTGALGEQYF

V gene: TRBV7-9
D gene: NA
clone size: NA
J gene: TRBJ2-3
CDR3 DNA: TGTGCCAGCAGCTTACAGGGGCCTAGCACAGATACGCAGTATTTT
CDR3 protein: CASSLQGPSTDTQYF

V gene: TRBV19
D gene: NA
clone size: NA
J gene: TRBJ2-6
CDR3 DNA: TGTGCCAGTAGCGAGTCAGGGGCCAACGTCCTGACTTTC
CDR3 protein: CASSESGANVLTF

V gene: TRBV18
D gene: NA
clone size: once
J gene: TRBJ2-2
CDR3 DNA: TGTGCCAGCTCACCGGGAGCGAACACCGGGGAGCTGTTTTTT
CDR3 protein: CASSPGANTGELFF

V gene: TRBV10-3
D gene: TRBD2
clone size: NA
J gene: TRBJ2-2
CDR3 DNA: TGTGCCATCAGTGAACAACTAGCGTCGAACACCGGGGAGCTGTTTTTT
CDR3 protein: CAISEQLASNTGELFF

V gene: TRBV2
D gene: NA
clone size: NA
J gene: TRBJ1-4
CDR3 DNA: TGTGCCAGCAGTGAAGAGGGGAGACTGTTTTTT
CDR3 protein: CASSEEGRLFF

V gene: TRBV6-5
D gene: TRBD2
clone size: NA
J gene: TRBJ2-7
CDR3 DNA: TGTGCCAGCAGTTATGGGCGGGGGTCCTACGAGCAGTACTTC
CDR3 protein: CASSYGRGSYEQYF

V gene: TRBV11-2
D gene: NA
clone size: NA
J gene: TRBJ2-3
CDR3 DNA: TGTGCCAGCAGCTTAGATGTTGGCAGGGATAGCACAGATACGCAGTATTTT
CDR3 protein: CASSLDVGRDSTDTQYF

V gene: TRBV19
D gene: NA
clone size: NA
J gene: TRBJ1-5
CDR3 DNA: TGTGCCAGTAGTTCCATCGGGACGCTTAGCAATCAGCCCCAGCATTTT
CDR3 protein: CASSSIGTLSNQPQHF

V gene: TRBV11-2
D gene: NA
clone size: NA
J gene: TRBJ1-2
CDR3 DNA: TGTGCCAGCAGCTTAGACCGGATGGGCTACACCTTC
CDR3 protein: CASSLDRMGYTF

V gene: TRBV5-6
D gene: NA
clone size: NA
J gene: TRBJ2-4
CDR3 DNA: TGTGCCAGCAGCTTGAATCCGGGACACATTCAGTACTTC
CDR3 protein: CASSLNPGHIQYF

V gene: TRBV10-2
D gene: NA
clone size: NA
J gene: TRBJ2-2
CDR3 DNA: TGCGCCAGCCGGGAACCCTACACCGGGGAGCTGTTTTTT
CDR3 protein: CASREPYTGELFF

V gene: TRBV5-1
D gene: NA
clone size: NA
J gene: TRBJ1-1
CDR3 DNA: TGCGCCAGCAGCGCAGGCTCGGCGGGGAACACTGAAGCTTTCTTT
CDR3 protein: CASSAGSAGNTEAFF

V gene: TRBV11-2
D gene: TRBD1
clone size: NA
J gene: TRBJ2-7
CDR3 DNA: TGTGCCAGCAGCAGCATCAGGACAGGGGGACCCTACGAGCAGTACTTC
CDR3 protein: CASSSIRTGGPYEQYF

V gene: TRBV30
D gene: NA
clone size: NA
J gene: TRBJ2-5
CDR3 DNA: TGTGCCTGGAGCCCGGCGGAGACCCAGTACTTC
CDR3 protein: CAWSPAETQYF

V gene: TRBV25-1
D gene: NA
clone size: NA
J gene: TRBJ1-5
CDR3 DNA: TGTGCCAGCAGTGAACGCGGGCAGGGCGACAATCAGCCCCAGCATTTT
CDR3 protein: CASSERGQGDNQPQHF

V gene: TRBV19
D gene: NA
clone size: NA
J gene: TRBJ1-6
CDR3 DNA: TGTGCCAGTACCATGATGGGCTCCTATAATTCACCCCTCCACTTT
CDR3 protein: CASTMMGSYNSPLHF

V gene: TRBV6-5
D gene: NA
clone size: NA
J gene: TRBJ1-3
CDR3 DNA: TGTGCCGGCAGTTTAGGGACGGGAATCTCTGGAAACACCATATATTTT
CDR3 protein: CAGSLGTGISGNTIYF

V gene: TRBV7-3
D gene: NA
clone size: NA
J gene: TRBJ2-1
CDR3 DNA: TGTGCCAGCAGCCCAGGAGAGGGGTGGAATGAGCAGTTCTTC
CDR3 protein: CASSPGEGWNEQFF

V gene: TRBV5-1
D gene: NA
clone size: NA
J gene: TRBJ2-6
CDR3 DNA: TGCGCCAGCAGCTTGGGTGGAGGGGCTGGGGCCAACGTCCTGACTTTC
CDR3 protein: CASSLGGGAGANVLTF

V gene: TRBV11-1
D gene: NA
clone size: few
J gene: TRBJ2-7
CDR3 DNA: TGTGCCAGCAGATTTGATCGGGGAGGCGAGCAGTACTTC
CDR3 protein: CASRFDRGGEQYF

V gene: TRBV19
D gene: NA
clone size: NA
J gene: TRBJ1-6
CDR3 DNA: TGTGCCAGTAGTCGAAACTCGGCAGGATTGAATAATTCACCCCTCCACTTT
CDR3 protein: CASSRNSAGLNNSPLHF

V gene: TRBV2
D gene: NA
clone size: NA
J gene: TRBJ2-7
CDR3 DNA: TGTGCCAGCAGTGAAGCTAAATACGAGCAGTACTTC
CDR3 protein: CASSEAKYEQYF

V gene: TRBV18
D gene: TRBD2
clone size: NA
J gene: TRBJ2-1
CDR3 DNA: TGTGCCAGCTCACCATACGCGGGGGAACTAAATGAGCAGTTCTTC
CDR3 protein: CASSPYAGELNEQFF

V gene: TRBV28
D gene: NA
clone size: NA
J gene: TRBJ1-5
CDR3 DNA: TGTGCCAGCAGTTCTGACCGCACGCCCCAGCATTTT
CDR3 protein: CASSSDRTPQHF

V gene: TRBV10-3
D gene: TRBD1
clone size: NA
J gene: TRBJ1-1
CDR3 DNA: TGTGCCATCAGTGAGAAAAGGAACCAGGACAGGGGAGACACTGAAGCTTTCTTT
CDR3 protein: CAISEKRNQDRGDTEAFF

V gene: TRBV6-6
D gene: NA
clone size: NA
J gene: TRBJ2-5
CDR3 DNA: TGTGCCAGCAGTTACGGACCGACAGTTGCCCAGTACTTC
CDR3 protein: CASSYGPTVAQYF

V gene: TRBV7-9
D gene: TRBD2
clone size: once
J gene: TRBJ2-3
CDR3 DNA: TGTGCCAGCAGCCCACCGGGACTAGCGGGGCTGGATACGCAGTATTTT
CDR3 protein: CASSPPGLAGLDTQYF

V gene: TRBV25-1
D gene: NA
clone size: NA
J gene: TRBJ2-3
CDR3 DNA: TGTGCCAGCAGTAGGGACCTCACAGATGCGCAGTATTTT
CDR3 protein: CASSRDLTDAQYF

V gene: TRBV28
D gene: NA
clone size: NA
J gene: TRBJ1-2
CDR3 DNA: TGTGCCAGCAGGCTGGGCGGACCCCCTGGCTACACCTTC
CDR3 protein: CASRLGGPPGYTF

V gene: TRBV6-1
D gene: NA
clone size: NA
J gene: TRBJ2-4
CDR3 DNA: TGTGCCAGCAGTGCCGAACAATCTAAGGTCGTGGCCAAAAACATTCAGTACTTC
CDR3 protein: CASSAEQSKVVAKNIQYF

V gene: TRBV6-1
D gene: NA
clone size: NA
J gene: TRBJ1-4
CDR3 DNA: TGTGCCAGCAGTGGGCCCAATGAAAAACTGTTTTTT
CDR3 protein: CASSGPNEKLFF

V gene: TRBV14
D gene: NA
clone size: NA
J gene: TRBJ2-7
CDR3 DNA: TGTGCCAGCAGCCCCGGACAGACCCTCTCCTACGAGCAGTACTTC
CDR3 protein: CASSPGQTLSYEQYF

V gene: TRBV6-6
D gene: TRBD1
clone size: NA
J gene: TRBJ2-7
CDR3 DNA: TGTGCCAGCAGCGATATGTCAACAGGGGGCTACGAGCAGTACTTC
CDR3 protein: CASSDMSTGGYEQYF

V gene: TRBV29-1
D gene: NA
clone size: NA
J gene: TRBJ1-2
CDR3 DNA: TGCAGCGTTGAAATCCAGGCCTATGGCTACACCTTC
CDR3 protein: CSVEIQAYGYTF

V gene: TRBV28
D gene: TRBD1
clone size: NA
J gene: TRBJ2-7
CDR3 DNA: TGTGCCAGCAGTTTATTGGACAGGCACGAGCAGTACTTC
CDR3 protein: CASSLLDRHEQYF

V gene: TRBV7-8
D gene: NA
clone size: NA
J gene: TRBJ1-1
CDR3 DNA: TGTGCCAGCAGCTTGATCGGGAACACTGAAGCTTTCTTT
CDR3 protein: CASSLIGNTEAFF

V gene: TRBV7-9
D gene: NA
clone size: NA
J gene: TRBJ2-3
CDR3 DNA: TGTGCCAGCAGCCCAACGGTGGGATCAGATACGCAGTATTTT
CDR3 protein: CASSPTVGSDTQYF

V gene: TRBV7-3
D gene: TRBD2
clone size: few
J gene: TRBJ2-1
CDR3 DNA: TGTGCCAGCAGCCTCTCTCCGGGGGGACTTTACAATGAGCAGTTCTTC
CDR3 protein: CASSLSPGGLYNEQFF

V gene: TRBV6-6
D gene: NA
clone size: NA
J gene: TRBJ2-1
CDR3 DNA: TGTGCCAGCAGTCAGGGACTGGATACTCACAATGAGCAGTTCTTC
CDR3 protein: CASSQGLDTHNEQFF

V gene: TRBV5-1
D gene: NA
clone size: NA
J gene: TRBJ1-3
CDR3 DNA: TGCGCCAGCAGCTTGCGCAGGTCCTCTGGAAACACCATATATTTT
CDR3 protein: CASSLRRSSGNTIYF

V gene: TRBV11-2
D gene: NA
clone size: NA
J gene: TRBJ2-5
CDR3 DNA: TGTGCCAGCAGCCCGGTGGGGACGGAGACCCAGTACTTC
CDR3 protein: CASSPVGTETQYF

V gene: TRBV5-4
D gene: NA
clone size: once
J gene: TRBJ2-2
CDR3 DNA: TGTGCCAGCAGCGATACCGGGGAGCTGTTTTTT
CDR3 protein: CASSDTGELFF

V gene: TRBV28
D gene: TRBD1
clone size: NA
J gene: TRBJ1-2
CDR3 DNA: TGTGCCAGCAGCCCAGGGGGATATGGCTACACCTTC
CDR3 protein: CASSPGGYGYTF

V gene: TRBV10-3
D gene: NA
clone size: NA
J gene: TRBJ1-2
CDR3 DNA: TGTGCCATCACCGGGACAAACAACTATGGCTACACCTTC
CDR3 protein: CAITGTNNYGYTF

V gene: TRBV19
D gene: NA
clone size: NA
J gene: TRBJ2-7
CDR3 DNA: TGTGCCAGTGCCGGGCGGGGCTACGAGCAGTACTTC
CDR3 protein: CASAGRGYEQYF

V gene: TRBV11-2
D gene: TRBD1
clone size: NA
J gene: TRBJ1-2
CDR3 DNA: TGTGCCAGCAGCCTAATCCGAGGGGGACAGGGTAACGGCTACACCTTC
CDR3 protein: CASSLIRGGQGNGYTF

V gene: TRBV10-3
D gene: NA
clone size: NA
J gene: TRBJ2-3
CDR3 DNA: TGTGCCATCAGTGGGGAGCTAGATACGCAGTATTTT
CDR3 protein: CAISGELDTQYF

V gene: TRBV7-9
D gene: NA
clone size: NA
J gene: TRBJ2-3
CDR3 DNA: TGTGCCAGCGAGGGGAACTCCCGGAGCACAGATACGCAGTATTTT
CDR3 protein: CASEGNSRSTDTQYF

V gene: TRBV10-3
D gene: NA
clone size: NA
J gene: TRBJ2-7
CDR3 DNA: TGTGCCATCAGTGAGTCTTCGTACGAGCAGTACTTC
CDR3 protein: CAISESSYEQYF

V gene: TRBV5-4
D gene: NA
clone size: NA
J gene: TRBJ2-2
CDR3 DNA: TGTGCCAGCAGCCGCCCGGCGGGTCAGTTAGGCACCGGGGAGCTGTTTTTT
CDR3 protein: CASSRPAGQLGTGELFF

V gene: TRBV11-2
D gene: NA
clone size: NA
J gene: TRBJ2-2
CDR3 DNA: TGTGCCAGCAGCTTAGTATGGGAGACCGGGGAGCTGTTTTTT
CDR3 protein: CASSLVWETGELFF

V gene: TRBV11-2
D gene: NA
clone size: NA
J gene: TRBJ2-7
CDR3 DNA: TGTGCCAGCAGCAACCAGGGAAAGGTAGGCGAGCAGTACTTC
CDR3 protein: CASSNQGKVGEQYF